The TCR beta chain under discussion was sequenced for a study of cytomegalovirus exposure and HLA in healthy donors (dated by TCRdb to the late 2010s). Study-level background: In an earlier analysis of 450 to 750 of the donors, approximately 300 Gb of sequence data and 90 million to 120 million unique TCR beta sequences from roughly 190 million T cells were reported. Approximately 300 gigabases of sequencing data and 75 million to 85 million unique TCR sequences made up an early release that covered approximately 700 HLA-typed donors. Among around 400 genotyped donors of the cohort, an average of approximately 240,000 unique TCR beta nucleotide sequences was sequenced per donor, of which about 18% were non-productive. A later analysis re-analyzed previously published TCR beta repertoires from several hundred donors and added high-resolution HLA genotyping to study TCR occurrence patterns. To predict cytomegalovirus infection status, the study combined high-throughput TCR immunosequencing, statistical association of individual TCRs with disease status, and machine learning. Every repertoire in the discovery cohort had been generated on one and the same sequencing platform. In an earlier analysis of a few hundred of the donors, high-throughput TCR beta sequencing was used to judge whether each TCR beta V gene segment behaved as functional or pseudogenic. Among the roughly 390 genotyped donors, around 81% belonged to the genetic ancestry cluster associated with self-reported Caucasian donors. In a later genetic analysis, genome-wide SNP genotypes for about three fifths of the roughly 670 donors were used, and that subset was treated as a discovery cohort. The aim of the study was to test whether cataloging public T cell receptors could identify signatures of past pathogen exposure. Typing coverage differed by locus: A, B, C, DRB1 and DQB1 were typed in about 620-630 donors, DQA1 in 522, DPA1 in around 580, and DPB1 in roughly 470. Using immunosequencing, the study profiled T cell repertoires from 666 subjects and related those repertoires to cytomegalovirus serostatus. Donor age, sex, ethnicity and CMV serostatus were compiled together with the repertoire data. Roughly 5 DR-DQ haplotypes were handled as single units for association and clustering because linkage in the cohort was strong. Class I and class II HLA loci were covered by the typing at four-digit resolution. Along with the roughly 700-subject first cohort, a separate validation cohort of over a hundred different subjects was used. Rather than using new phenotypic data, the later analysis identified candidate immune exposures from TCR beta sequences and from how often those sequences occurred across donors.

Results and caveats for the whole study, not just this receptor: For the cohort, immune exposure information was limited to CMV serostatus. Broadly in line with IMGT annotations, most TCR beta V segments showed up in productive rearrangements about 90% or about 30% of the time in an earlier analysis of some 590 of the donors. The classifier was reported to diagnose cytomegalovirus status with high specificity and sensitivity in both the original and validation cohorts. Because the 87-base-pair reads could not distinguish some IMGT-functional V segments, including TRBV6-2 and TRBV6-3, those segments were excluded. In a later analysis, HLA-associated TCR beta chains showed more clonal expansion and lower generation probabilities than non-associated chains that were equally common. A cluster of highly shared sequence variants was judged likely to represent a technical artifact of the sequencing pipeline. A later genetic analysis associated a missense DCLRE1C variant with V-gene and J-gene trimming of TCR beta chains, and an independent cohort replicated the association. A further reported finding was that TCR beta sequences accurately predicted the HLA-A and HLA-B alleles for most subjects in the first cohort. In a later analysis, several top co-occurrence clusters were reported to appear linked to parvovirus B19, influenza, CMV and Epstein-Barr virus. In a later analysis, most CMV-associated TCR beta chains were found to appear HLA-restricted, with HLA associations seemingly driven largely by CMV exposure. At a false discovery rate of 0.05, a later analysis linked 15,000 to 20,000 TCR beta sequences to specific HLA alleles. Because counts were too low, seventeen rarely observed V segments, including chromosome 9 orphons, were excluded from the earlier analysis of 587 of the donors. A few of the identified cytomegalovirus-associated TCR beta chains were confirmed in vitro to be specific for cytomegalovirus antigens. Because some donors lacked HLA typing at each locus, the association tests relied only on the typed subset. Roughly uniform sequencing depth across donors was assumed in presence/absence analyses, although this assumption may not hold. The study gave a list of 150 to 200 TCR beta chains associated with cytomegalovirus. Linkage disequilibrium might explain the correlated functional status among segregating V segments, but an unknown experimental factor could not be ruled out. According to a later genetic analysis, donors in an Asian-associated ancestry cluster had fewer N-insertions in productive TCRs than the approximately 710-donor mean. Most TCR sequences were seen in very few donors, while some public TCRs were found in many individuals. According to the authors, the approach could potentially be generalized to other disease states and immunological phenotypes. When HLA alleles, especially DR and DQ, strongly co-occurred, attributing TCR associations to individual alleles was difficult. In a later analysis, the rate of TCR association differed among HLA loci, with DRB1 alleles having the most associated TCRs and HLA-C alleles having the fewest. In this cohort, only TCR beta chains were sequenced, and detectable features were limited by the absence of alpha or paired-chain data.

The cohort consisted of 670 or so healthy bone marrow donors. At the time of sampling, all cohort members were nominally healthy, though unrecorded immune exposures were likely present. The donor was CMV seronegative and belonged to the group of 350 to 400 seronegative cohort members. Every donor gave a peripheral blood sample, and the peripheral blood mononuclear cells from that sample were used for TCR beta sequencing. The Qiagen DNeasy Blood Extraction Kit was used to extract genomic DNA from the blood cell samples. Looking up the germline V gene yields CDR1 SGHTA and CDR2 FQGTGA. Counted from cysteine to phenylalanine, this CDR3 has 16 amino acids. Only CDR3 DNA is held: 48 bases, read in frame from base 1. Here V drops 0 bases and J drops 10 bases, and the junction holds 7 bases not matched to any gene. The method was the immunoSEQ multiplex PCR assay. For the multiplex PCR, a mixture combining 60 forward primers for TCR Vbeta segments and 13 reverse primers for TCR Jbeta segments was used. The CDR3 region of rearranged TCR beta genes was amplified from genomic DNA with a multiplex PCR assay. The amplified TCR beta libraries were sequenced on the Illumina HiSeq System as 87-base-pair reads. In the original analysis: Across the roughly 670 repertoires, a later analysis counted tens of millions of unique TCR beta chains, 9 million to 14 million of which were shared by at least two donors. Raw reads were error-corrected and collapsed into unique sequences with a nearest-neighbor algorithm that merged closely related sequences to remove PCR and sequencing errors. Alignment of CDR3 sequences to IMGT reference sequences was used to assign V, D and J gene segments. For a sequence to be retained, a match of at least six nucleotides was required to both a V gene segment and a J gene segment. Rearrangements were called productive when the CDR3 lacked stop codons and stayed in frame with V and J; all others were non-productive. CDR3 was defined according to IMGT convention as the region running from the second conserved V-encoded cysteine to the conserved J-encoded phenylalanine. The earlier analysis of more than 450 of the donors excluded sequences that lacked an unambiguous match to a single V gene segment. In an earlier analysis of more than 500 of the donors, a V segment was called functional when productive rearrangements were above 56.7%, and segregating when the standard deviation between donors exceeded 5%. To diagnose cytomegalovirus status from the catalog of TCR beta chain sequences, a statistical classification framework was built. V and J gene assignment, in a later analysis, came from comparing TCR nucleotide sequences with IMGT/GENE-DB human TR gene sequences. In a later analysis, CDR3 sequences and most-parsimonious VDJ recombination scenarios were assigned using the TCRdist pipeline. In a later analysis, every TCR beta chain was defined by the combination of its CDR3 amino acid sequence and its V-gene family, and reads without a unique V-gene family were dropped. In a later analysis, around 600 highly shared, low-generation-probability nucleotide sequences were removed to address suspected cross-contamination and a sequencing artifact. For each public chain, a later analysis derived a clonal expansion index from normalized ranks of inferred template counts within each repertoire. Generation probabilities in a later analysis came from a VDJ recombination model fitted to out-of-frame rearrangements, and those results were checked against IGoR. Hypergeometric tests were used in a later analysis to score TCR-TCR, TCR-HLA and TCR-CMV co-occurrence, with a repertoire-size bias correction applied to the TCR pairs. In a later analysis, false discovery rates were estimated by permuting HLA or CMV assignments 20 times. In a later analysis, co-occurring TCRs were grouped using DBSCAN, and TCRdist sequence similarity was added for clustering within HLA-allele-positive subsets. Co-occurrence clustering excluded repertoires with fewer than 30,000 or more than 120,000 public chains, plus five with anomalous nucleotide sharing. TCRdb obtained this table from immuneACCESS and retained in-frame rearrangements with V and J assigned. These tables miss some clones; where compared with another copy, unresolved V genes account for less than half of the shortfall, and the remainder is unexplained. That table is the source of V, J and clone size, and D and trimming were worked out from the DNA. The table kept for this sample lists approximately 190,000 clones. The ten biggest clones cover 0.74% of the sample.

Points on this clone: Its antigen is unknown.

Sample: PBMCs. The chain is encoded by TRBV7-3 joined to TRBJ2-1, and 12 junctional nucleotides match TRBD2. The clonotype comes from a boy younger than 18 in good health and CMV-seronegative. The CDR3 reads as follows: CASSLTSGLAGPEQFF. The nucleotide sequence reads TGTGCCAGCAGCTTAACGTCTGGACTAGCGGGACCAGAGCAGTTCTTC.